One and the same sample provided the 2 T cell receptor beta chains below, sequenced in a study of shared clonotypes between healthy human individuals. Assay: immunoSEQ multiplex PCR; the TCRdb copy retains only in-frame clones and omits some. The data contain some 1,100,000 clones, about 84% of them seen just once; the ten biggest clones take up 0.4% to 0.55%. The sequencing input was memory CD4+ T cells from PBMCs. Subset meaning: CD45RA-negative fraction. These receptors all stem from a man in his late teens or twenties in good health. Some clones in this sample may be carry-over from other donors' samples.

This clone has only one observation. The rearrangement joins TRBV7-9 to TRBJ1-1; 12 nucleotides line up with TRBD1. V was pared by 3 bases and J by 5 bases, with 10 bases of the junction left unmatched. This CDR3 spans 17 amino acids. The germline V gene encodes CDR1 SEHNR and CDR2 FQNEAQ (reference sequence). The CDR3 is CASSFDRDRGRGTEAFF. The CDR3 nucleotides are TGTGCCAGCAGCTTCGACCGGGACAGGGGGCGAGGGACTGAAGCTTTCTTT.

As DNA, the CDR3 is TGTGCCAGCAGCTTTTACGGTATAGCGGGAGGGCCGGGGACCCAGTACTTC. Translated: CASSFYGIAGGPGTQYF. This sequence joins TRBV7-3 and TRBJ2-5, with 11 bases aligning to TRBD2. Unmatched junction bases numbered 13, after V lost 3 bases and J lost 7 bases. Per germline, CDR1 SGHTA and CDR2 FQGTGA. CDR3 size: 17 residues. Supplemented by reference TRBV7-3 and TRBJ2-5, the full variable domain reads GAGVSQTPSNKVTEKGKYVELRCDPISGHTALYWYRQSLGQGPEFLIYFQGTGAADDSGLPNDRFFAVRPEGSVSTLKIQRTERGDSAVYLCASSFYGIAGGPGTQYFGPGTRLLVL.